The 30 T cell receptor beta chains listed next were all sequenced from one sample in a study of blood T cell repertoires in COVID-19. Here immunoSEQ multiplex PCR was the method, and the copy in TCRdb shows in-frame clones only, minus some. The profile shows approximately 210,000 clones, about 85% of them singletons. The specimen was peripheral blood. The origin of the receptors is a young man with active or convalescent COVID-19.

V gene TRBV5-1 combines with J gene TRBJ2-3, with a possible D match to TRBD2 (6 bases). Trimming pared 2 bases from V and 2 bases from J, leaving 9 bases between. Per germline, CDR1 SGHRS and CDR2 YFSETQ. The CDR3 length is 14 residues. The DNA of the CDR3 is TGCGCCAGCAGCTTTGGCGGGACCACAGATACGCAGTATTTT. It encodes CASSFGGTTDTQYF. Full variable domain (rest looked up from reference TRBV5-1 and TRBJ2-3): KAGVTQTPRYLIKTRGQQVTLSCSPISGHRSVSWYQQTPGQGLQFLFEYFSETQRNKGNFPGRFSGRQFSNSRSEMNVSTLELGDSALYLCASSFGGTTDTQYFGPGTRLTVL.

The genes are TRBV27 and TRBJ2-5, with 13 positions matching TRBD2. Germline CDR1 and CDR2: MNHEY and SMNVEV (reference sequence). V trimming: 10 bases; J trimming: 4 bases; junction bases outside the gene matches: 9. The CDR3 covers 15 residues. CDR3 DNA sequence: TGTGCCATCTTCCGGACTAGCGGGAGTGGAGAGACCCAGTACTTC. As protein: CAIFRTSGSGETQYF.

The rearrangement uses TRBV7-6 and TRBJ2-1, with 11 nucleotides matching TRBD2. This CDR3 spans 18 amino acids. After removal of 1 base from V and 10 bases from J, the junction contained 15 bases not matched to a gene. The germline CDR1 and CDR2 sequences are SGHVS and FNYEAQ. As DNA, the CDR3 is TGTGCCAGCAGCTTAGTGGCTAGCGGGGGGTATCGCGCTCGAGAGCAGTTCTTC. It encodes CASSLVASGGYRAREQFF.

This clone came up once. This chain joins TRBV12-1 and TRBJ1-2; no check of the table's D call, TRBD1, against the DNA was made. TRBV12-1 is a known pseudogene. The length of the CDR3 is 11 residues. The CDR3 here is CARDSSYGYTF. The CDR3 nucleotides read TGTGCCAGGGACAGCTCCTATGGCTACACCTTC.

This chain joins TRBV4-2 and TRBJ2-7, with TRBD2 identical over 9 bases. The germline gives CDR1 LGHNA, CDR2 YNFKEQ. This CDR3 is 15 amino acids long. After removal of 4 bases from V and 4 bases from J, the junction contained 8 bases not matched to a gene. CDR3 region: CASSPLVAGVYEQYF. The CDR3 DNA sequence: TGTGCCAGCAGCCCTCTGGTAGCGGGAGTTTACGAGCAGTACTTC.

The table lists this clone with a count of one. V and J are TRBV24-1 and TRBJ1-5; D is undetermined. Germline-derived CDR1 and CDR2 are KGHDR and SFDVKD. V lost 2 bases and J lost 6, with 7 bases in between. CDR3 length equals 13 residues. The CDR3 protein is CATSDWSGQPQHF. The CDR3 nucleotides are TGTGCCACCAGTGATTGGTCGGGTCAGCCCCAGCATTTT.

The J gene is TRBJ2-3, the V gene TRBV4-2; D uncertain. Trimming shortened V by 1 base and J by 2 bases, and 13 bases separated the two germline ends. Germline lookup yields CDR1 LGHNA and CDR2 YNFKEQ. The CDR3 extends over 16 amino acids. The CDR3 DNA reads TGTGCCAGCAGCCAAGGGGCTCGAAGTAACACAGATACGCAGTATTTT. Its protein is CASSQGARSNTDTQYF.

The chain employs TRBV19 and TRBJ2-7; 11 nucleotides match TRBD2. The CDR3 contains 15 residues. Germline V gives CDR1 LNHDA, CDR2 SQIVND (reference sequence). Trimming at V came to 4 bases and at J to 2 bases, leaving 4 bases not matched to a gene. CDR3 loop: CASSTSSGGTYEQYF. CDR3 DNA: TGTGCCAGTAGTACCTCTAGCGGGGGGACCTACGAGCAGTACTTC.

This clone has only one observation. V gene TRBV27 combines with J gene TRBJ2-1; 7 bases are a match to TRBD2. Germline-derived CDR1 and CDR2 are MNHEY and SMNVEV (reference sequence). Trimming at V came to 3 bases and at J to 8 bases, leaving 10 bases not matched to a gene. The CDR3 extends over 15 amino acids. The CDR3 loop reads CASSFQRDWRDEQFF. DNA for the CDR3: TGTGCCAGCAGTTTTCAGCGGGACTGGAGAGATGAGCAGTTCTTC.

V gene TRBV28 combines with J gene TRBJ1-6; a possible D gene is TRBD1 (5 bases). The CDR3 extends over 14 amino acids. V lost 2 bases and J lost 5, with 7 bases in between. The germline V gene encodes CDR1 MDHEN and CDR2 SYDVKM. The CDR3: CASSLGQNNSPLHF. As DNA, the CDR3 is TGTGCCAGCAGTTTAGGACAAAATAATTCACCCCTCCACTTT.

The rearrangement joins TRBV15 to TRBJ1-5; D is possibly TRBD1 (5 bases). Germline values: CDR1 LNHNV, CDR2 YYDKDF (reference sequence). The CDR3 loop spans 15 amino acids. Trimming took 5 bases from V and 6 from J, leaving 17 bases between them. CDR3 amino acids: CATSPPGGGGQPQHF. The CDR3 nucleotides are TGTGCCACCAGCCCGCCGGGGGGAGGTGGTCAGCCCCAGCATTTT.

CDR3 residues: CASSLSSGRGTQYF. CDR3 DNA sequence: TGTGCCAGCAGCTTAAGCAGCGGGCGAGGAACCCAGTACTTC. The chain has TRBV7-3 and TRBJ2-5; possibly TRBD2 for D (6 bases). The V end was cut by 1 base, the J end by 8 bases, with 14 bases between. There are 14 residues in the CDR3. Germline V gene sequence: CDR1 SGHTA, CDR2 FQGTGA.

V is TRBV27 and J is TRBJ2-5, with 7 bases fitting TRBD1. CDR3 length: 13 residues. CDR1 is MNHEY, CDR2 SMNVEV, per germline (reference sequence). V lost 6 bases, J lost 2 bases, and 3 bases stayed unmatched. The CDR3 loop is CASSWDRQETQYF. CDR3 DNA: TGTGCCAGCAGCTGGGACAGACAAGAGACCCAGTACTTC.

This chain joins TRBV11-3 and TRBJ2-3; D gene ambiguous. Looked up from germline, CDR1 is SGHNT and CDR2 is YENEEA. V was cut by 0 bases and J by 4 bases, with 11 bases left in between. The CDR3 has 15 residues. CDR3 residues: CASSLDPSRADTQYF. The CDR3, as DNA: TGTGCCAGCAGCTTAGACCCTTCTCGGGCAGATACGCAGTATTTT.

This chain joins TRBV12-3 or TRBV12-4 and TRBJ2-3, with D maybe TRBD2 (6 bases). The CDR3 sequence is 12 residues long. The V end was cut by 7 bases, the J end by 6 bases, with 11 bases between. The CDR3 DNA reads TGTGCCAGCAAGCCGAGCGGGGATACGCAGTATTTT. Its translation: CASKPSGDTQYF.

The genes are TRBV19 and TRBJ1-1; D unclear. In germline, CDR1 is LNHDA, CDR2 SQIVND (reference sequence). V was shortened by 4 bases and J by 5 bases, with 14 bases between the two germline ends. The CDR3 runs 14 residues. The CDR3 region is CASSKGFGMTEAFF. The CDR3 DNA reads as TGTGCCAGTAGTAAGGGCTTCGGGATGACTGAAGCTTTCTTT.

V usage is TRBV4-1 and J usage is TRBJ2-1, with D possibly TRBD2 on 6 matching bases. Germline values: CDR1 MGHRA, CDR2 YSYEKL. V was clipped by 1 base and J by 4 bases, with 11 bases between them. This CDR3 is 15 amino acids long. The CDR3 DNA follows: TGCGCCAGCAGCCAAGCCCGACTAGGATACAATGAGCAGTTCTTC. Encoded protein: CASSQARLGYNEQFF.

The chain uses TRBV29-1 and TRBJ2-3; 11 nucleotides match TRBD2. Trimming at V came to 6 bases and at J to 5 bases, leaving 13 bases not matched to a gene. Germline values: CDR1 SQVTM, CDR2 ANQGSEA. The CDR3 consists of 16 residues. Written as DNA, the CDR3 is TGCAGCGTATGGGGGCTACTAGCGGGAGTCGGAGATACGCAGTATTTT. Translation: CSVWGLLAGVGDTQYF.

The chain combines TRBV4-2 with TRBJ1-5; D is ambiguous. The germline CDR1 and CDR2 sequences are LGHNA and YNFKEQ. V was clipped by 1 base and J by 4 bases, with 14 bases between them. This CDR3 is built from 16 residues. The CDR3 DNA is TGTGCCAGCAGCCAAGGTGCAGCGAGTGAGAATCAGCCCCAGCATTTT. It codes for CASSQGAASENQPQHF.

The chain recombines TRBV30 with TRBJ1-2; a possible D gene is TRBD1 (6 bases). V was clipped by 4 bases and J by 6 bases, with 21 bases between them. This CDR3 spans 15 amino acids. The germline CDR1 and CDR2 sequences are GTSNPN and SVGIG (reference sequence). The CDR3 nucleotides read TGTGCCTGGACCCTTACGGGGGGGGGCGCGGATGGCTACACCTTC. Its translation: CAWTLTGGGADGYTF.

The rearrangement links TRBV28 to TRBJ1-1; no definite D call. V was clipped by 1 base and J by 5 bases, with 14 bases between them. The CDR3 extends over 15 amino acids. Germline V gene sequence: CDR1 MDHEN, CDR2 SYDVKM. CDR3 nucleotides: TGTGCCAGCAGTTTATTGAAGTATGGGAGGACTGAAGCTTTCTTT. This gives the protein CASSLLKYGRTEAFF.

The rearrangement joins TRBV5-1 to TRBJ2-7, with 8 bases aligning to TRBD2. Germline CDR1 reads SGHRS; CDR2 reads YFSETQ. Trimming removed 4 bases from V and 5 bases from J; junction bases left unmatched: 14. This CDR3 has 16 amino acids. The CDR3 bases are TGCGCCAGCAGCGTTGGCGGGGGGAGGGTTGCCGACGAGCAGTACTTC. Amino acids: CASSVGGGRVADEQYF.

The gene calls are TRBV27 and TRBJ1-3; a weak D match, TRBD1 (6 bases). V was trimmed by 6 bases and J by 4 bases, leaving 13 bases between them. The CDR3 spans 14 residues. From germline, CDR1 is MNHEY and CDR2 SMNVEV (reference sequence). The CDR3 DNA sequence: TGTGCCAGCAGGCCATTTGGGGGCGGAAACACCATATATTTT. Translated, it gives CASRPFGGGNTIYF.

Notes on this clone: Because the CDR3's place on the DNA is in doubt, the DNA is left out and the CDR3 is given as listed by TCRdb. This rearrangement joins TRBV7-8 to TRBJ2-7; TRBD2, the D gene given by the table, was not confirmed from the DNA. Counting both end residues, the CDR3 totals 17 amino acids. Germline V gene sequence: CDR1 SGHVS, CDR2 FQNEAQ. CDR3: CASSFLWGSGGSYEQYF.

The V gene is TRBV11-2, the J gene TRBJ2-7; 10 nucleotides match TRBD2. CDR3 length: 13 residues. The V gene end was trimmed by 6 bases and the J gene end by 3 bases; junction bases not matched to a gene: 2. The germline gives CDR1 SGHAT, CDR2 FQNNGV. CDR3 in amino acids: CASSGTSVYEQYF. The CDR3 nucleotides are TGTGCCAGCAGTGGGACTAGCGTCTACGAGCAGTACTTC. Based on the CDR3 plus reference TRBV11-2 and TRBJ2-7, the full variable domain is EAGVAQSPRYKIIEKRQSVAFWCNPISGHATLYWYQQILGQGPKLLIQFQNNGVVDDSQLPKDRFSAERLKGVDSTLKIQPAKLEDSAVYLCASSGTSVYEQYFGPGTRLTVT.

V and J are TRBV7-8 and TRBJ2-1; the D is unclear. Germline assignment: CDR1 SGHVS and CDR2 FQNEAQ. V was pared by 3 bases and J by 0 bases, with 12 bases between. The length of the CDR3 is 16 residues. The CDR3 sequence: CASSLAILPSYNEQFF. The DNA for the CDR3 is TGTGCCAGCAGCTTGGCCATCTTACCCTCCTACAATGAGCAGTTCTTC.

J is TRBJ2-7 and V is TRBV25-1, with 8 bases matching TRBD2. The germline gives CDR1 MGHDK, CDR2 SYGVNS. The V and J ends lost 6 bases and 3 bases, in that order; junction bases with no gene match: 13. The CDR3 is 16 amino acids. CDR3 loop: CASSGAFGGRFYEQYF. CDR3 nucleotides: TGTGCCAGCAGCGGTGCCTTTGGCGGGAGGTTCTACGAGCAGTACTTC.

The DNA of the CDR3 is TGTGCCAGCAGCCAGAGGACAGCGACTTCGGACTATGGCTACACCTTC. Its protein product is CASSQRTATSDYGYTF. The rearrangement uses TRBV3-1 (or the pseudogene TRBV3-2) and TRBJ1-2, with D tentatively TRBD1 (6 bases). Germline V CDR1 and CDR2: LGHDT, YNNKEL (reference sequence). The CDR3 extends over 16 amino acids. V gave up 3 bases and J gave up 3 bases, with 17 bases separating them.

This chain uses TRBV28 with TRBJ1-6; 7 bases fit TRBD1. CDR3 length: 16 residues. V dropped 1 base and J dropped 6; count of bases not matched to a gene: 6. Germline V CDR1 and CDR2: MDHEN, SYDVKM. CDR3: CASSLFGDSLNSPLHF. In DNA, the CDR3 is TGTGCCAGCAGTTTATTCGGGGACAGCCTTAATTCACCCCTCCACTTT.

On this clone itself: Germline and junction disagree at one end, which may indicate a read error. The chain recombines TRBV4-2 with TRBJ1-3; unclear D gene. The CDR3 runs 12 residues. Germline V gene sequence: CDR1 LGHNA, CDR2 YNFKEQ. DNA of the CDR3: TGTGCCAGCAGCCTACCTAGAAACGCCATATATTTT. As protein: CASSLPRNAIYF.